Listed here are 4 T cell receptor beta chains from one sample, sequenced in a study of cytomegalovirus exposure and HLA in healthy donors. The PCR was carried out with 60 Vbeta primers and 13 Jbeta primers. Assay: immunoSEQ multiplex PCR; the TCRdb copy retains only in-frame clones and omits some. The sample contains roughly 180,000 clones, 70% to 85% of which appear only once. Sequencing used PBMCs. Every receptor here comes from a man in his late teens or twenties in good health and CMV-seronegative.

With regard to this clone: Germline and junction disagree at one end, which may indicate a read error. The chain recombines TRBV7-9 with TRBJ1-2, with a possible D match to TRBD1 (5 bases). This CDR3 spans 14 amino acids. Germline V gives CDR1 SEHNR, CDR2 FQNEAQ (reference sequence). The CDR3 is CSSSLVGLGYGYTF. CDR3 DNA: TGTTCCAGCAGCTTAGTGGGGCTTGGCTATGGCTACACCTTC. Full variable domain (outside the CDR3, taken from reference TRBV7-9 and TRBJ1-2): DTGVSQNPRHKITKRGQNVTFRCDPISEHNRLYWYRQTLGQGPEFLTYFQNEAQLEKSRLLSDRFSAERPKGSFSTLEIQRTEQGDSAMYLCSSSLVGLGYGYTFGSGTRLTVV.

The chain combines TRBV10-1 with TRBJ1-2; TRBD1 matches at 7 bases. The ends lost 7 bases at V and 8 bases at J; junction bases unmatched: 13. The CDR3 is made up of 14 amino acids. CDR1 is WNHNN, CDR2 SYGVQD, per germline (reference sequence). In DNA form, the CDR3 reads TGCGCCAGCACCCTCGGACAGGACCATGGGGGCTACACCTTC. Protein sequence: CASTLGQDHGGYTF.

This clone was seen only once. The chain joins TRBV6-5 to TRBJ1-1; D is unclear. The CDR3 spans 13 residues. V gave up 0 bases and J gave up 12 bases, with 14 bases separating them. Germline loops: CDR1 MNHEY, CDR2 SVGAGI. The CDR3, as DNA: TGTGCCAGCAGTTACTCGATTGGTAGCGGGACTTTCTTT. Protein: CASSYSIGSGTFF.

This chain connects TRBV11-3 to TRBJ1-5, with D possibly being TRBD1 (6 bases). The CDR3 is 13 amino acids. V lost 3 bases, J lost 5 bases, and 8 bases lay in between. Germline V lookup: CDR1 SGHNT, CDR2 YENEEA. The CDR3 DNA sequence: TGTGCCAGCAGCTTCAGGGGTGATCAGCCCCAGCATTTT. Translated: CASSFRGDQPQHF.